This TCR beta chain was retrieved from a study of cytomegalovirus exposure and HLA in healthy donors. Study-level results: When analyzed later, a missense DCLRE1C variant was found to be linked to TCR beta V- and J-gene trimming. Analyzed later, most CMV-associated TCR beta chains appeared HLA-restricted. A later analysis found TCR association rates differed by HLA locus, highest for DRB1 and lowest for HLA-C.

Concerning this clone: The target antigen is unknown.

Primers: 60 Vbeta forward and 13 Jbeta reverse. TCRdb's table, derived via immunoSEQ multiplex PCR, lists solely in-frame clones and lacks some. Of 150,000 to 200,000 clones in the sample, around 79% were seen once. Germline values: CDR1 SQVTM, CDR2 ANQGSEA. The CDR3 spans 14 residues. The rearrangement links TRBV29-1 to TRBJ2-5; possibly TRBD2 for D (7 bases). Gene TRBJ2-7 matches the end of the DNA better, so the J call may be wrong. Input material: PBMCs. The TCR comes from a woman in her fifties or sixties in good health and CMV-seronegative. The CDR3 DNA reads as TGCAGCGTAAGGGGGGGGGCGACGGACTACGAGCAGTACTTC. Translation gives CSVRGGATDYEQYF.